The 27 T cell receptor beta chains given below trace back to one sample, sequenced in a study of blood T cell repertoires in COVID-19. Profiled with immunoSEQ multiplex PCR; TCRdb holds only in-frame clones, not every one. This table holds some 31,000 clones, around 74% found once. Sample: peripheral blood. Receptors originate from a woman in her 70s with active or convalescent COVID-19.

This chain connects TRBV7-6 to TRBJ2-3; TRBD1 agrees at 9 bases. The CDR3 sequence is 17 residues long. V gave up 0 bases and J gave up 5 bases; unmatched junction bases: 9. The germline V gene encodes CDR1 SGHVS and CDR2 FNYEAQ. The CDR3 nucleotides read TGTGCCAGCAGCTTAGCGCCGGGACAGGGAGGAATAGATACGCAGTATTTT. Its protein product is CASSLAPGQGGIDTQYF.

The V gene is TRBV7-9, the J gene TRBJ2-6, with D maybe TRBD2 (5 bases). Germline values: CDR1 SEHNR, CDR2 FQNEAQ (reference sequence). V lost 2 bases and J lost 1, with 12 bases in between. This CDR3 comprises 17 residues. The CDR3 is CASSLRRSGSGANVLTF. In DNA, the CDR3 is TGTGCCAGCAGCTTACGGAGGTCGGGGTCTGGGGCCAACGTCCTGACTTTC.

The CDR3, as DNA: TGTGCCAGCAGCCCTACAGGAGCAGGGCGTTCCTACGAGCAGTACTTC. Its translation: CASSPTGAGRSYEQYF. This chain connects TRBV6-2 or TRBV6-3 to TRBJ2-7; possible D gene TRBD1, 5 bases. CDR1 MNHEY and CDR2 SVGEGT come from the germline V gene. Trimming left V 6 bases short and J 1 base short, with 19 bases between. The CDR3 has 16 amino acids.

J is TRBJ2-1 and V is TRBV5-1; TRBD2 agrees at 12 bases. Trimming at V came to 7 bases and at J to 7 bases, leaving 9 bases not matched to a gene. From germline, CDR1 is SGHRS and CDR2 YFSETQ. CDR3 length: 15 amino acids. CDR3 region: CASASGGASGNEQFF. The CDR3 region has the DNA TGCGCCAGCGCTAGCGGGGGGGCCTCCGGAAATGAGCAGTTCTTC.

The chain couples TRBV11-2 to TRBJ2-3; D uncertain. The CDR3 consists of 13 residues. In germline, CDR1 is SGHAT, CDR2 FQNNGV. Deletions cut 0 bases from V and 3 bases from J, with 4 bases between. CDR3 in amino acids: CASSLDGTDTQYF. In DNA, the CDR3 is TGTGCCAGCAGCTTAGACGGGACAGATACGCAGTATTTT.

The chain couples TRBV19 to TRBJ2-3; D may be TRBD1 (6 bases). Looked up from germline, CDR1 is LNHDA and CDR2 is SQIVND (reference sequence). CDR3 length: 13 amino acids. V lost 10 bases to trimming and J lost 2 bases, with 13 bases between them. In DNA form, the CDR3 reads TGTGCCACCAGGGGACCCAACACAGATACGCAGTATTTT. Protein sequence: CATRGPNTDTQYF.

This clone was counted a single time. V and J are TRBV20-1 and TRBJ1-5, with a possible D match to TRBD1 (5 bases). The germline V gene has CDR1 DFQATT and CDR2 SNEGSKA (reference sequence). The CDR3 totals 16 residues. With 3 bases removed from V and 8 bases from J, the gap between germline ends came to 23 bases. The CDR3 DNA sequence: TGCAGTGCTAGTGAAATGGGGCACGTCTCTGTTAAGCCCCAGCATTTT. Encoded protein: CSASEMGHVSVKPQHF.

J is TRBJ2-3 and V is TRBV7-2; maybe TRBD2 (7 bases). Trimming shortened V by 1 base and J by 4 bases, and 15 bases separated the two germline ends. Germline V gene lookup returns CDR1 SGHTA and CDR2 FQGNSA. The length of the CDR3 is 16 residues. CDR3 nucleotide sequence: TGTGCCAGCAGCTTAGTGGCTGGGGGGGGCTCAGATACGCAGTATTTT. Translating gives CASSLVAGGGSDTQYF.

The chain carries TRBV28 and TRBJ1-1; the D is unclear. The germline gives CDR1 MDHEN, CDR2 SYDVKM. The germline V and J ends were trimmed by 7 bases and 0 bases, with 12 bases remaining between them. The CDR3 extends over 14 amino acids. The CDR3 spells CASTEGPLNTEAFF. CDR3 coding DNA: TGTGCCAGCACTGAGGGTCCGCTGAACACTGAAGCTTTCTTT.

The chain carries TRBV2 and TRBJ2-5; 8 nucleotides line up with TRBD2. The CDR3 is 17 residues long. Germline CDR1 is SNHLY and CDR2 is FYNNEI. The J segment lost 1 base and the V segment lost 5 bases, leaving 12 bases of the junction unmatched. CDR3 loop: CASSHSVGRGAQETQYF. CDR3 bases: TGTGCCAGCAGTCACTCCGTGGGGCGGGGGGCCCAAGAGACCCAGTACTTC.

This clone was detected a few times. The V call is TRBV5-1, the J call TRBJ2-5; 9 bases fit TRBD2. The CDR3 totals 17 residues. Germline values: CDR1 SGHRS, CDR2 YFSETQ. The trim removed 0 bases at V and 2 bases at J, leaving 8 bases unmatched. CDR3 amino acids: CASSLVRSSGTQETQYF. The CDR3 DNA reads TGCGCCAGCAGCTTGGTCAGGTCTAGCGGGACTCAAGAGACCCAGTACTTC.

The chain combines TRBV18 with TRBJ2-6; 8 bases agree with TRBD1. Trimming removed 4 bases from V and 4 bases from J; junction bases left unmatched: 3. There are 15 residues in the CDR3. Germline lookup yields CDR1 KGHSH and CDR2 LQKENI. CDR3 sequence (DNA): TGTGCCAGCTCACAGACAGGGGTCGGGGCCAACGTCCTGACTTTC. This sequence encodes CASSQTGVGANVLTF.

The chain recombines TRBV7-8 with TRBJ1-3, with unresolved D. Trimming left V 7 bases short and J 4 bases short, with 20 bases between. The germline CDR1 and CDR2 sequences are SGHVS and FQNEAQ. This CDR3 spans 16 amino acids. CDR3 nucleotide sequence: TGTGCCAGCACCCCCCCCGCAGCGTCTTTAGGAAACACCATATATTTT. Its protein is CASTPPAASLGNTIYF.

V usage is TRBV24-1 and J usage is TRBJ1-5, with 7 bases fitting TRBD1. Unmatched junction bases numbered 6, after V lost 2 bases and J lost 3 bases. In germline, CDR1 is KGHDR, CDR2 SFDVKD. The CDR3 totals 16 residues. Written as DNA, the CDR3 is TGTGCCACCAGTGATTCGCGCAGGGGGGACAATCAGCCCCAGCATTTT. This gives the protein CATSDSRRGDNQPQHF.

Comment on this clone: One end of the junction is discordant with germline, which a read error may explain. The chain combines TRBV2 with TRBJ2-1, with a tentative D call TRBD2 (5 bases). The CDR3 consists of 11 residues. Germline lookup yields CDR1 SNHLY and CDR2 FYNNEI. CDR3 loop: CASSEAEAGIF. The CDR3 nucleotides are TGTGCCAGCAGTGAAGCGGAGGCTGGCATCTTC.

The chain is built from TRBV27 and TRBJ2-2, with 12 bases aligning to TRBD2. Germline V gene sequence: CDR1 MNHEY, CDR2 SMNVEV (reference sequence). The CDR3 length is 17 residues. V lost 3 bases, J lost 5 bases, and 7 bases stayed unmatched. As DNA, the CDR3 is TGTGCCAGCAGTTTTCGACTAGCGGGAGATCGGACCGGGGAGCTGTTTTTT. As protein: CASSFRLAGDRTGELFF.

This clone was found once. This chain joins TRBV6-6 and TRBJ1-2, with D perhaps matching TRBD1 (5 bases). V was cut by 2 bases and J by 4 bases, with 14 bases left in between. Germline lookup yields CDR1 MNHNY and CDR2 SVGAGI (reference sequence). The CDR3 sequence is 15 residues long. Here the CDR3 reads CASSYPGGGSYGYTF. Here the CDR3 DNA reads TGTGCCAGCAGTTACCCCGGGGGGGGGTCCTATGGCTACACCTTC.

V is TRBV5-4 and J is TRBJ2-2; 7 bases map to TRBD1. Trimming at V came to 4 bases and at J to 1 base, leaving 4 bases not matched to a gene. The CDR3 totals 15 residues. The V gene's germline CDR1 is SGHNT and CDR2 YYREEE (reference sequence). The CDR3 bases are TGTGCCAGCAGCCGAGGACAGGTGAACACCGGGGAGCTGTTTTTT. Protein product: CASSRGQVNTGELFF.

This clone was counted once. The rearrangement uses TRBV6-6 and TRBJ1-1; no clear D gene. Germline lookup yields CDR1 MNHNY and CDR2 SVGAGI (reference sequence). V was shortened by 6 bases and J by 0 bases, with 11 bases between the two germline ends. The CDR3 is 14 amino acids. The CDR3, as DNA: TGTGCCAGCAGCACCAGCGGAATGAACACTGAAGCTTTCTTT. Translation gives CASSTSGMNTEAFF.

The gene calls are TRBV5-4 and TRBJ2-3, with a tentative D call TRBD1 (6 bases). CDR1 and CDR2 from the germline V gene are SGHNT and YYREEE (reference sequence). The ends were cut back, 4 bases at V and 3 bases at J, with 15 bases in the middle. This CDR3 is 15 amino acids long. The CDR3 nucleotides are TGTGCCAGCAGCCAGAAAAGGCAGGGGACAGATACGCAGTATTTT. Its protein is CASSQKRQGTDTQYF.

The chain employs TRBV10-3 and TRBJ1-5; 12 positions match TRBD1. The CDR3 runs to 17 residues. J lost 4 bases, V lost 2 bases, and 6 bases had no gene match. CDR1 ENHRY and CDR2 SYGVKD come from the germline V gene. The CDR3 sequence is CAISEGDRGRWNQPQHF. The CDR3 bases are TGTGCCATCAGTGAGGGGGACAGGGGGCGATGGAATCAGCCCCAGCATTTT.

The J gene is TRBJ1-6, the V gene TRBV27, with D unclear. The CDR3 covers 13 residues. Trimming cost V 8 bases and J 10 bases, with 15 bases left between them. Germline V gene data show CDR1 as MNHEY and CDR2 as SMNVEV (reference sequence). The CDR3 DNA is TGTGCCAGCGCCTATTGGGCTGACTCACCCCTCCACTTT. Protein: CASAYWADSPLHF.

The rearrangement joins TRBV30 to TRBJ1-2, with D possibly being TRBD1 (6 bases). This CDR3 comprises 14 residues. Per germline, CDR1 GTSNPN and CDR2 SVGIG (reference sequence). Trimming took off 0 bases at V and 4 bases at J, with 12 bases between the two ends. The CDR3 reads CAWSVRQGPYGYTF. CDR3 DNA sequence: TGTGCCTGGAGTGTACGTCAGGGGCCCTATGGCTACACCTTC.

This rearrangement joins TRBV28 to TRBJ2-3; 12 nucleotides agree with TRBD2. This CDR3 has 16 residues. Germline-derived CDR1 and CDR2 are MDHEN and SYDVKM. V was clipped by 6 bases and J by 3 bases; unmatched bases: 7. The CDR3 protein is CASRPTSGRRTDTQYF. The CDR3 nucleotides are TGTGCCAGCAGACCTACTAGCGGGAGGCGTACAGATACGCAGTATTTT.

The chain employs TRBV14 and TRBJ2-2; TRBD1 matches at 10 bases. The germline CDR1 and CDR2 sequences are SGHDN and FVKESK. The CDR3 sequence is 16 residues long. The J segment lost 4 bases and the V segment lost 4 bases, leaving 6 bases of the junction unmatched. The CDR3 loop is CASSPRTGGGTGELFF. Here the CDR3 DNA reads TGTGCCAGCAGCCCCCGGACAGGGGGAGGCACCGGGGAGCTGTTTTTT.

This clone was seen more than once but under ten times. The V and J genes are TRBV18 and TRBJ2-2, with 10 bases aligning to TRBD1. The CDR3 is 16 residues long. J was trimmed by 4 bases and V by 3 bases; bases with no gene match: 5. CDR1 KGHSH and CDR2 LQKENI come from the germline V gene. The CDR3, as DNA: TGTGCCAGCTCACCGAGCGGGACAGGGGTCACCGGGGAGCTGTTTTTT. It specifies CASSPSGTGVTGELFF.

The V gene is TRBV7-2, the J gene TRBJ1-6, with 9 nucleotides matching TRBD1. The CDR3 consists of 15 residues. The V segment lost 5 bases and the J segment 9 bases; nucleotides outside the gene matches: 8. In germline, CDR1 is SGHTA, CDR2 FQGNSA. CDR3 region: CASSTTDRGPSPLHF. Written as DNA, the CDR3 is TGTGCCAGCAGCACAACGGACAGGGGACCTTCACCCCTCCACTTT.